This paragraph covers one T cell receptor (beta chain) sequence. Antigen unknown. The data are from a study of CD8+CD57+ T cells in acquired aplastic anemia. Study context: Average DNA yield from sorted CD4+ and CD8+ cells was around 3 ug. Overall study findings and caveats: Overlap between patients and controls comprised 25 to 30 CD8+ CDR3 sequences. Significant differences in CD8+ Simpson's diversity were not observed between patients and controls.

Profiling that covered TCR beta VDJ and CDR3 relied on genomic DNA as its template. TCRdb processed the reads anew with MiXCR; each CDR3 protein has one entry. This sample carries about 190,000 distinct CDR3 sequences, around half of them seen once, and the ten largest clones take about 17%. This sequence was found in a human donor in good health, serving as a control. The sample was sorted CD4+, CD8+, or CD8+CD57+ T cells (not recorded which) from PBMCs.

This CDR3 reads CASSVTSGGENQPQHF. The CDR3 coding sequence is TGCGCCAGCAGCGTCACTAGCGGGGGTGAGAATCAGCCCCAGCATTTT. The V call is TRBV5-1, the J call TRBJ1-5, with a possible D match to TRBD1 (5 bases). The germline V gene has CDR1 SGHRS and CDR2 YFSETQ. This CDR3 spans 16 amino acids. V dropped 4 bases and J dropped 4 bases, with 18 bases sitting between them. Filled out from reference TRBV5-1 and TRBJ1-5, the complete variable domain reads KAGVTQTPRYLIKTRGQQVTLSCSPISGHRSVSWYQQTPGQGLQFLFEYFSETQRNKGNFPGRFSGRQFSNSRSEMNVSTLELGDSALYLCASSVTSGGENQPQHFGDGTRLSIL.